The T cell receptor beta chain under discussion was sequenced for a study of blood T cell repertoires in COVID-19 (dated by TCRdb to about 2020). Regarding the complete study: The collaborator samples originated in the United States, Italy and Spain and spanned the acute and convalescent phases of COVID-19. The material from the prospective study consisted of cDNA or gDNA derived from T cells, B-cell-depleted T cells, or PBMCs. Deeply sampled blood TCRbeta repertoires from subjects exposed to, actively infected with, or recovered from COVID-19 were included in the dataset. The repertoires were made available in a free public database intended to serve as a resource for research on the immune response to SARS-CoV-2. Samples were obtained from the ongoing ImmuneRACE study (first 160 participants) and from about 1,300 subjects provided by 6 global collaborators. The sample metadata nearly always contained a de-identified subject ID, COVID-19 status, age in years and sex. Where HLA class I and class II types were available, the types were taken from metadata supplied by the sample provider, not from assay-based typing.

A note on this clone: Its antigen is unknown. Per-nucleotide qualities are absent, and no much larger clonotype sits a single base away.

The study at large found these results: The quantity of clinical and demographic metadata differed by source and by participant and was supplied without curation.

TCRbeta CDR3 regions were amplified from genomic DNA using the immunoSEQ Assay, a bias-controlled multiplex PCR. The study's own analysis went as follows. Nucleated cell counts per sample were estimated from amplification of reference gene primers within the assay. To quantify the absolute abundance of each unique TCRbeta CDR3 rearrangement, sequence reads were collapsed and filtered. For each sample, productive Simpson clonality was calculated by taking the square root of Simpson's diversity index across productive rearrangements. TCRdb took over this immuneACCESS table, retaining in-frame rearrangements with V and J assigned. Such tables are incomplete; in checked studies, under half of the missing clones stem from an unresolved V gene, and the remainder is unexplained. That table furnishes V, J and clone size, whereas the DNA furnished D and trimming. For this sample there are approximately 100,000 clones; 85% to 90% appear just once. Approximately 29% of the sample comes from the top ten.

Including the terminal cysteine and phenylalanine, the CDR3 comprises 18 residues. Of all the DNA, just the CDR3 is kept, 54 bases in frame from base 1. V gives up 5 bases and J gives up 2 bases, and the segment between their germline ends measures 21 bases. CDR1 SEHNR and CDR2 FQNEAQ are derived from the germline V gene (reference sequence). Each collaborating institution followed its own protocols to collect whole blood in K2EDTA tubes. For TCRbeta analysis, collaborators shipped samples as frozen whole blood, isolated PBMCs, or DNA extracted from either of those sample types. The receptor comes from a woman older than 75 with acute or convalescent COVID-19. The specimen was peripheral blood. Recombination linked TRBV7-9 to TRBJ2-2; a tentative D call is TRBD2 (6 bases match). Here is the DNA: TGTGCCAGCAGCCCTGGGCCCGGGCGGGGCACCAACACCGGGGAGCTGTTTTTT. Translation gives CASSPGPGRGTNTGELFF.